The sequence of this TCR beta chain was determined in a study of T cells after yellow fever vaccination. The CDR3 loop spans 21 amino acids. CDR1 is SGHTA, CDR2 FQGNSA, per germline. The J segment lost 7 bases and the V segment lost 3 bases, leaving 29 bases of the junction unmatched. This clonotype was detected ten times or more. TCRdb re-analysed the 5' RACE reads in MiXCR, keeping a single row per CDR3 protein. The table lists 350,000 to 450,000 distinct CDR3 sequences, roughly 20% of them singletons. The source is a man aged 18 to 29 who received the YFV17D yellow fever vaccine. Sequenced material: PBMCs, taken before the yellow fever booster vaccination. This rearrangement joins TRBV7-2 to TRBJ1-2; 7 bases are shared with TRBD1. CDR3 in amino acids: CASSLVSLGRFLTGPGGGYTF. CDR3 DNA sequence: TGTGCCAGCAGCTTGGTTTCGTTGGGCAGATTTTTGACAGGGCCTGGGGGTGGCTACACCTTC. The complete variable domain, with remaining parts taken from reference TRBV7-2 and TRBJ1-2, reads GAGVSQSPSNKVTEKGKDVELRCDPISGHTALYWYRQSLGQGLEFLIYFQGNSAPDKSGLPSDRFSAERTGGSVSTLTIQRTQQEDSAVYLCASSLVSLGRFLTGPGGGYTFGSGTRLTVV.